These 9 T cell receptor beta chains originate from one sample sequenced in a study of blood T cells in healthy people across ages (dated by TCRdb to the mid-2010s). To prepare the library, 5' RACE was applied. For sequencing, an Illumina HiSeq 2500 was employed. A second PCR of about 6 to 11 cycles was performed with a sample-barcoded 5' primer and a J-beta primer mix. TCRdb passed the public sequencing reads through fastp at Q25 and MiXCR, retaining productive beta sequences. Every CDR3 protein is listed once, alongside the most common genes and DNA of its rows. The sample table shows under 1,100,000 distinct CDR3 sequences, and approximately 26% are seen once. In total, the top ten clones hold around 0.75% of the sample. These sequences were also reported in another study, on T cells of mothers and their children.

The sample comprised blood. These TCRs come from a girl aged 2 to 10 in good health.

This clonotype was picked up a small number of times. V is TRBV3-1 and J is TRBJ2-1, with 10 bases identical to TRBD2. CDR3 length: 15 amino acids. CDR1 and CDR2 (germline): LGHDT, YNNKEL (reference sequence). The J segment lost 7 bases and the V segment lost 3 bases, leaving 6 bases of the junction unmatched. CDR3 coding DNA: TGTGCCAGCAGCCATAGCGGGGGGCCTGGGAATGAGCAGTTCTTC. Translation: CASSHSGGPGNEQFF.

The chain has TRBV2 and TRBJ2-5; the D is unclear. The DNA matches TRBJ2-1 better at its end, which makes the J call doubtful. The germline gives CDR1 SNHLY, CDR2 FYNNEI. This CDR3 region has 15 residues. CDR3 in DNA: TGTGCCAGCTGCCCAGATCGGGCAGGTTGGGATGAGCAGTTCTTC. Amino acid sequence: CASCPDRAGWDEQFF.

J is TRBJ2-4 and V is TRBV20-1; D may be TRBD1 (6 bases). V was shortened by 7 bases and J by 7 bases, with 17 bases between the two germline ends. The CDR3 sequence is 13 residues long. Germline CDR1 DFQATT, CDR2 SNEGSKA (reference sequence). The CDR3 is CSVFHRDKNIQYF. DNA for the CDR3: TGCAGTGTCTTCCATCGGGACAAGAACATTCAGTACTTC.

DNA of the CDR3: TGCAGCGTCTCCTCCGCGGGAGGGACGGAGCAGTACTTC. As protein: CSVSSAGGTEQYF. The V and J genes are TRBV29-1 and TRBJ2-1, with 9 bases aligning to TRBD2. The better agreement between TRBJ2-7 and the DNA end casts doubt on the J call. Germline assignment: CDR1 SQVTM and CDR2 ANQGSEA. CDR3 length: 13 amino acids.

The chain employs TRBV6-5 and TRBJ1-1, with a tentative D call TRBD1 (5 bases). In germline, CDR1 is MNHEY, CDR2 SVGAGI. V lost 2 bases and J 7 bases, leaving 11 bases between the germline ends. CDR3 length: 13 residues. The CDR3 sequence is CASSYSGTNEAFF. Written as DNA, the CDR3 is TGTGCCAGCAGTTACAGCGGGACGAATGAAGCTTTCTTT.

The chain links TRBV29-1 to TRBJ1-2; D perhaps matches TRBD1 (6 bases). CDR3 length: 11 amino acids. With 7 bases removed from V and 2 bases from J, the gap between germline ends came to 8 bases. Germline-derived CDR1 and CDR2 are SQVTM and ANQGSEA. CDR3 nucleotides: TGCAGCGGGACAGAAAACTATGGCTACACCTTC. It yields the protein CSGTENYGYTF. Full variable domain (rest looked up from reference TRBV29-1 and TRBJ1-2): SAVISQKPSRDICQRGTSLTIQCQVDSQVTMMFWYRQQPGQSLTLIATANQGSEATYESGFVIDKFPISRPNLTFSTLTVSNMSPEDSSIYLCSGTENYGYTFGSGTRLTVV.

This clonotype came up a few times. The chain recombines TRBV7-3 with TRBJ2-2; 8 bases map to TRBD2. V lost 7 bases and J lost 3; bases outside the gene matches: 4. This CDR3 contains 14 residues. Looked up from germline, CDR1 is SGHTA and CDR2 is FQGTGA. The CDR3 DNA sequence: TGTGCCAGCACGGGAGGGCCGGACACCGGGGAGCTGTTTTTT. Translated, it gives CASTGGPDTGELFF.

This clonotype was picked up a small number of times. The genes are TRBV7-6 and TRBJ2-3, with D unclear. CDR1 SGHVS and CDR2 FNYEAQ come from the germline V gene. CDR3 length equals 13 residues. V was trimmed by 8 bases and J by 6 bases, leaving 15 bases between them. The CDR3 loop reads CASANNVGDTQYF. CDR3 nucleotides: TGTGCCAGCGCGAATAACGTGGGGGATACGCAGTATTTT.

The chain carries TRBV5-1 and TRBJ2-7, with D possibly TRBD1 on 6 matching bases. The CDR3 loop spans 13 amino acids. Trimming took off 0 bases at V and 9 bases at J, with 13 bases between the two ends. CDR1 SGHRS and CDR2 YFSETQ come from the germline V gene. CDR3 sequence reads: CASSLAGENGQYF. DNA for the CDR3: TGCGCCAGCAGCTTGGCAGGGGAGAACGGGCAGTACTTC.